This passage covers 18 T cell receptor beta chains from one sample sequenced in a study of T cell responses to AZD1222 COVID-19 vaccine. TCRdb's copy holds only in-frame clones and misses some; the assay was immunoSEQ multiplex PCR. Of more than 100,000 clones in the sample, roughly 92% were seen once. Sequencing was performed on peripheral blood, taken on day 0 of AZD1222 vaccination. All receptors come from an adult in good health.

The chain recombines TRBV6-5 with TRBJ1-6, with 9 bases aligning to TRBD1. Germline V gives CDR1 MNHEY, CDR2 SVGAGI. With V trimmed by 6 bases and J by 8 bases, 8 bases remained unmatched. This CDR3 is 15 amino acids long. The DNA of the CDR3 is TGTGCCAGCAGCACCACCCGGGACAGGGATTCACCCCTCCACTTT. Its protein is CASSTTRDRDSPLHF.

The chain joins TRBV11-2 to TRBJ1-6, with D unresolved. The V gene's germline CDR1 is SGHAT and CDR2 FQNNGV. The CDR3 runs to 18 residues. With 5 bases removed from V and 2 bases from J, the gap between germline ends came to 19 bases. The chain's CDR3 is CASSPRSSSVPYNSPLHF. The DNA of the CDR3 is TGTGCCAGCAGCCCACGTTCCTCTAGCGTCCCCTATAATTCACCCCTCCACTTT.

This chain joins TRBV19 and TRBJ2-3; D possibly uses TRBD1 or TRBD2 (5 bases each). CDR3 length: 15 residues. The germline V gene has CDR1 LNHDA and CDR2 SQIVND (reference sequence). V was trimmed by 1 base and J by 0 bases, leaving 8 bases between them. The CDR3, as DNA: TGTGCCAGTAGTATAGCGAGGGGAAGCACAGATACGCAGTATTTT. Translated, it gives CASSIARGSTDTQYF.

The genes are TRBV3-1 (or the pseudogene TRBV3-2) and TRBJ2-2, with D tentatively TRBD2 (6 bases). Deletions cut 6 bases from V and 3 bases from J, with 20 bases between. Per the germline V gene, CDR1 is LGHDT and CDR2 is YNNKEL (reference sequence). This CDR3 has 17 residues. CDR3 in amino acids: CASRPLTGLFHTGELFF. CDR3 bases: TGTGCCAGCAGACCTCTAACGGGACTTTTCCACACCGGGGAGCTGTTTTTT.

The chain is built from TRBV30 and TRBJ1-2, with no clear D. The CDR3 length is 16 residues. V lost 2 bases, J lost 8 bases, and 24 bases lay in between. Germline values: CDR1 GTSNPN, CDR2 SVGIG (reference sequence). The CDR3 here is CAWSPDKIGPGGGYTF. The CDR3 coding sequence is TGTGCCTGGAGTCCCGACAAGATAGGGCCTGGAGGGGGCTACACCTTC.

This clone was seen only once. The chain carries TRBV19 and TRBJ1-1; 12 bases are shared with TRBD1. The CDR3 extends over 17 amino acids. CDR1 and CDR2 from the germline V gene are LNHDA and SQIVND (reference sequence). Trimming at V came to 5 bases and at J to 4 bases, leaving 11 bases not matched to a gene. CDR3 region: CASSPIGTGGGGTEAFF. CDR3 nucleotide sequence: TGTGCCAGTAGTCCAATCGGGACAGGGGGCGGGGGCACTGAAGCTTTCTTT.

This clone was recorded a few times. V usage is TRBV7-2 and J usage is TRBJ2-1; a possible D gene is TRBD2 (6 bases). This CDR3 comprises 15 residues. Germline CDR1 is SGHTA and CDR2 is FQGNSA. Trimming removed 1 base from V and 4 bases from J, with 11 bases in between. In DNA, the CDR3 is TGTGCCAGCAGCTTAGAGCGTGGGAGGTACAATGAGCAGTTCTTC. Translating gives CASSLERGRYNEQFF.

CDR3 loop: CASSPGTGLGQTQYF. The DNA for the CDR3 is TGTGCCAGCAGCCCCGGGACAGGTCTTGGGCAAACCCAGTACTTC. The chain has TRBV7-3 and TRBJ2-5, with TRBD1 matching over 8 bases. Trimming cost V 5 bases and J 8 bases; bases outside gene matches: 13. The CDR3 runs to 15 residues. Germline CDR1 SGHTA, CDR2 FQGTGA.

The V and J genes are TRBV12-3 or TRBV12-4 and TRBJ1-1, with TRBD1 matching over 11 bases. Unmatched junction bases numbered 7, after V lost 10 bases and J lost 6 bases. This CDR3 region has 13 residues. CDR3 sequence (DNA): TGTGCCATCAGGACAGGGGGCTGGGCTGAAGCTTTCTTT. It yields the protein CAIRTGGWAEAFF.

The CDR3 nucleotides read TGTGCCAGCAGCTTGGGCCAGGGGTCCGGCTATGGCTACACCTTC. Its protein product is CASSLGQGSGYGYTF. V usage is TRBV5-6 and J usage is TRBJ1-2; TRBD1 is a possible D gene (6 bases). This CDR3 is built from 15 residues. Germline V CDR1 and CDR2: SGHDT, YYEEEE. With 0 bases removed from V and 4 bases from J, the gap between germline ends came to 13 bases. Full variable domain (missing parts from reference TRBV5-6 and TRBJ1-2): DAGVTQSPTHLIKTRGQQVTLRCSPKSGHDTVSWYQQALGQGPQFIFQYYEEEERQRGNFPDRFSGHQFPNYSSELNVNALLLGDSALYLCASSLGQGSGYGYTFGSGTRLTVV.

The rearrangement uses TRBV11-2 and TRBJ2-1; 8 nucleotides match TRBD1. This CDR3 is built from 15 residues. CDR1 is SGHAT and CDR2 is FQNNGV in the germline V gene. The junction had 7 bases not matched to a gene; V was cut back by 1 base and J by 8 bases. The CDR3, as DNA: TGTGCCAGCAGCTTAGTCCAGGGGGCTAGCGATGAGCAGTTCTTC. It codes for CASSLVQGASDEQFF.

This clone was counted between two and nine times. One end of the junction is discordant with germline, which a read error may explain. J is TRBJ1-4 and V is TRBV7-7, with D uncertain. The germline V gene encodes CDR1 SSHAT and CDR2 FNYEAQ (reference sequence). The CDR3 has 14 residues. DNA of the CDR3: TGTGCTAGCAGCCCCGGACCCACTAATGAAAAACTGTTTTTT. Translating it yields CASSPGPTNEKLFF.

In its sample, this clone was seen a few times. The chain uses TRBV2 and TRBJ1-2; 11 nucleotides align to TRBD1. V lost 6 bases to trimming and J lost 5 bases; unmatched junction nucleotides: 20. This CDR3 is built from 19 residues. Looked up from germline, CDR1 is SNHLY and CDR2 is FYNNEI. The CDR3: CASRPPTLDRGRVSYGYTF. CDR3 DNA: TGTGCCAGCAGACCCCCGACCTTGGACAGGGGGCGGGTTAGTTATGGCTACACCTTC.

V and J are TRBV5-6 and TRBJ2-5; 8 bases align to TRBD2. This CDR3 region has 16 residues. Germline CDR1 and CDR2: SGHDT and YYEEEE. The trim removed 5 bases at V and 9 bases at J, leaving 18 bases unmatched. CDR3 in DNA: TGTGCCAGCAGTCACGGAACGGGGGGGGCCTCCCGGGCCCAGTACTTC. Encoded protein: CASSHGTGGASRAQYF.

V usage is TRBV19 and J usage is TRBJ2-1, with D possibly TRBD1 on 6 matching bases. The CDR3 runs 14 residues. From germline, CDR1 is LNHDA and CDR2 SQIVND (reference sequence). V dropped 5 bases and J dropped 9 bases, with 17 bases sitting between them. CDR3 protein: CASSASPGVGEQFF. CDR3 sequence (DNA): TGTGCCAGTAGTGCCAGCCCAGGGGTGGGTGAGCAGTTCTTC. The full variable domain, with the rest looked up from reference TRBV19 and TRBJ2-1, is DGGITQSPKYLFRKEGQNVTLSCEQNLNHDAMYWYRQDPGQGLRLIYYSQIVNDFQKGDIAEGYSVSREKKESFPLTVTSAQKNPTAFYLCASSASPGVGEQFFGPGTRLTVL.

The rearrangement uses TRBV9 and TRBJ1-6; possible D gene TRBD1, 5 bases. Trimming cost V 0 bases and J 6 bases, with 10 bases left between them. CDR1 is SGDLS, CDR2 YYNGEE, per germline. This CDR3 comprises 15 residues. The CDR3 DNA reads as TGTGCCAGCAGCGTAGTTGGGGGTCTTAATTCACCCCTCCACTTT. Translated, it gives CASSVVGGLNSPLHF.

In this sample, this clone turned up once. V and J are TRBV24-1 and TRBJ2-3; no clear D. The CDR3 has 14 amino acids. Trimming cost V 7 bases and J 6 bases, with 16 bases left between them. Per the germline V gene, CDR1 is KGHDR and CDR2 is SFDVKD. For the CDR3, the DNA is TGTGCCACCAGCGCTGGCCCAAACGGTGATACGCAGTATTTT. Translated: CATSAGPNGDTQYF.

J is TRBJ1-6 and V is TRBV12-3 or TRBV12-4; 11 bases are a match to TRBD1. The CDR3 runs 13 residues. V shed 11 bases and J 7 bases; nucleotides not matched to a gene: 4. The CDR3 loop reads CASGTGGNSPLHF. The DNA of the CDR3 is TGTGCCTCCGGGACAGGGGGGAATTCACCCCTCCACTTT.